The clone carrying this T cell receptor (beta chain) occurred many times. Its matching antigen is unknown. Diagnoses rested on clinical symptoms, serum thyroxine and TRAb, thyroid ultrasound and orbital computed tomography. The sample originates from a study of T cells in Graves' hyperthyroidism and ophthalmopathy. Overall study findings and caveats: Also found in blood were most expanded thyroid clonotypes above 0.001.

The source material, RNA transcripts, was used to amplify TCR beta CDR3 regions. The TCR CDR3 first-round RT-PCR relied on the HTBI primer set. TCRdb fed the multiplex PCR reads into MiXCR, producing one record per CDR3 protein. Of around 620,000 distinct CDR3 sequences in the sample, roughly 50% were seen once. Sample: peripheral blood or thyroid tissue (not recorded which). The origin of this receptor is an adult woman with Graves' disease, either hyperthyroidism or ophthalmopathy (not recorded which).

CDR3 nucleotides: TGTGCCATCAGTGAGAGGGTACAGGAAAAACTGTTTTTT. This encodes CAISERVQEKLFF. The genes are TRBV10-3 and TRBJ1-4; D is ambiguous. From germline, CDR1 is ENHRY and CDR2 SYGVKD. The CDR3 has 13 amino acids. V was shortened by 2 bases and J by 8 bases, with 9 bases between the two germline ends.